This T cell receptor (beta chain) was documented in a study of shared clonotypes between healthy human individuals. Splitting the CD4+ cells yielded a CD45RA+ naive subset and a CD45RA-negative memory subset. Deep was the level at which the assay was run. How the authors handled the data: Filtering was not the same, since immunoSEQ gave junction-only sequences without quality scores. Generated by immunoSEQ multiplex PCR, the TCRdb table keeps only in-frame clones and is missing some. V and J calls and clone size come straight from that table; D and trimming were deduced from the DNA. The data hold approximately 940,000 clones, with around 80% observed a single time. The germline CDR1 and CDR2 sequences are SGHRS and YFSETQ. The CDR3 length is 15 residues. V was pared by 2 bases and J by 6 bases, with 6 bases of the junction left unmatched.

The source is a man between 18 and 35 years old in good health. Source material: memory CD4+ T cells sorted from blood. This sample's subset: CD45RA-negative fraction. The chain couples TRBV5-1 to TRBJ2-1, with 9 bases that match TRBD1. This chain's CDR3 is CASSLIQGAGNEQFF. The CDR3 bases are TGCGCCAGCAGCTTAATACAGGGGGCAGGCAATGAGCAGTTCTTC.